A selection of T cell receptor beta chains follows, all from one sample in a study of T cell responses to AZD1222 COVID-19 vaccine. Repertoires were generated with immunoSEQ multiplex PCR, while TCRdb's copy carries only in-frame clones and drops some. This table has about 130,000 clones, 89% appearing once. This sample comprised peripheral blood, obtained on day 0 of AZD1222 vaccination. The origin of the receptors is an adult in good health. Both conserved end residues are part of each CDR3. The order of the fields is J gene, D gene, clone size, V gene, CDR3 protein, CDR3 DNA. The D gene is left open where the match is weak. Where a row states a size, it is once, few, many or the class of an expanded clone; other rows omit it.

>TRBJ2-7|-|-|TRBV30
CAWSLGYEQYF
TGTGCCTGGAGTTTGGGGTACGAGCAGTACTTC
>TRBJ1-4|-|-|TRBV7-2
CASSSDGATNEKLFF
TGTGCCAGCAGCTCGGACGGAGCAACTAATGAAAAACTGTTTTTT
>TRBJ1-5|-|-|TRBV15
CATSMEGPGQPQHF
TGTGCCACCAGCATGGAGGGGCCGGGTCAGCCCCAGCATTTT
>TRBJ2-3|-|-|TRBV7-8
CASTGGSTDTQYF
TGTGCCAGCACCGGCGGAAGCACAGATACGCAGTATTTT
>TRBJ2-2|-|-|TRBV2
CASSGRGTVPGELFF
TGTGCCAGCAGTGGTAGAGGGACGGTACCCGGGGAGCTGTTTTTT
>TRBJ1-3|-|-|TRBV29-1
CSVGAGGSGNTIYF
TGCAGCGTTGGTGCGGGGGGCTCTGGAAACACCATATATTTT
>TRBJ2-7|TRBD1|-|TRBV18
CASSPAKGQGLAGSYF
TGTGCCAGCTCACCGGCCAAGGGACAGGGGCTAGCGGGTTCGTACTTC
>TRBJ2-5|-|-|TRBV29-1
CSVVGVGETQYF
TGCAGCGTTGTCGGGGTTGGGGAGACCCAGTACTTC
>TRBJ1-2|TRBD1|-|TRBV7-2
CASSQDRGGDYGYTF
TGTGCCAGCAGCCAAGACAGGGGTGGGGACTATGGCTACACCTTC
>TRBJ2-2|-|-|TRBV2
CASSRIPYTGELFF
TGTGCCAGCAGCCGGATTCCTTACACCGGGGAGCTGTTTTTT
>TRBJ2-3|-|-|TRBV18
CASSPQGDPRTQYF
TGTGCCAGCTCACCACAAGGGGACCCACGTACGCAGTATTTT
>TRBJ1-1|-|-|TRBV7-3
CASSLQGYTEAFF
TGTGCCAGCAGCTTACAGGGGTACACTGAAGCTTTCTTT
>TRBJ2-2|-|-|TRBV6-5
CASSYQQAGELFF
TGTGCCAGCAGTTACCAGCAGGCTGGGGAGCTGTTTTTT
>TRBJ2-1|-|few|TRBV20-1
CSASLGGLYSYNEQFF
TGCAGTGCTAGTTTGGGGGGACTGTATTCCTACAATGAGCAGTTCTTC
>TRBJ1-1|-|-|TRBV5-1
CASSLEGSRTEAFF
TGCGCCAGCAGCTTGGAAGGGAGTAGGACTGAAGCTTTCTTT
>TRBJ2-7|TRBD2|-|TRBV27
CASSPGGGPREQYF
TGTGCCAGCAGCCCCGGGGGGGGTCCACGCGAGCAGTACTTC
>TRBJ1-5|-|-|TRBV6-5
CASRMGSSNQPQHF
TGTGCCAGCAGGATGGGATCCTCTAATCAGCCCCAGCATTTT
>TRBJ2-5|-|-|TRBV7-3
CASSLRAGTMETQYF
TGTGCCAGCAGCTTAAGGGCGGGGACAATGGAGACCCAGTACTTC
>TRBJ1-4|-|once|TRBV5-6
CASTLSVGARGNEKLFF
TGTGCCAGCACCCTATCCGTGGGGGCCCGCGGTAATGAAAAACTGTTTTTT
>TRBJ2-3|-|-|TRBV7-2
CASHTGGSTDTQYF
TGTGCCAGCCACACCGGGGGAAGCACAGATACGCAGTATTTT
>TRBJ2-1|-|-|TRBV5-1
CASSLATGSYNEQFF
TGCGCCAGCAGCTTGGCTACAGGGTCCTACAATGAGCAGTTCTTC
>TRBJ2-5|-|-|TRBV5-1
CASSPQEMRYQETQYF
TGCGCCAGCAGCCCTCAGGAGATGCGATACCAAGAGACCCAGTACTTC
>TRBJ1-2|-|-|TRBV12-3/TRBV12-4
CASTKIGGYTF
TGTGCCAGCACCAAAATCGGGGGCTACACCTTC
>TRBJ1-5|-|-|TRBV7-2
CASSLVEGYQPQHF
TGTGCCAGCAGCTTAGTAGAGGGATATCAGCCCCAGCATTTT
>TRBJ2-5|TRBD2|-|TRBV5-8
CASSLSSGRETQYF
TGTGCCAGCAGCTTATCTAGCGGTCGAGAGACCCAGTACTTC
>TRBJ1-3|-|-|TRBV28
CASSFTGTKEHTIYF
TGTGCCAGCAGCTTCACCGGGACAAAGGAACACACCATATATTTT
>TRBJ1-2|-|-|TRBV28
CASSLRSPGYTF
TGTGCCAGCAGTTTAAGGTCCCCTGGCTACACCTTC
>TRBJ2-4|-|-|TRBV5-1
CASSLGTGNIQYF
TGCGCCAGCAGCTTAGGGACTGGAAACATTCAGTACTTC
>TRBJ2-1|-|-|TRBV19
CASGPGAGWDEQFF
TGTGCCAGTGGTCCGGGGGCGGGTTGGGATGAGCAGTTCTTC